This T cell receptor (beta chain) was observed in a study of regulatory T cells in long-lasting Graves disease. The time point here: newly diagnosed GD, antithyroid drugs for less than 3 months. RNA extracted from PBMCs served as the sequencing template. To make TCR beta libraries, researchers used iRepertoire HTBI primers and Arm-PCR of CDR3 regions. Using its own MiXCR run on the multiplex PCR reads, TCRdb lists one record per CDR3 protein. The sample lists about 500,000 distinct CDR3 sequences; 15% to 20% were seen once. In addition, the sample was reused for a study of T cells in Graves' hyperthyroidism and ophthalmopathy.

This clonotype was sampled from a man aged 40-55 years with Graves disease. The input for sequencing was peripheral blood mononuclear cells (PBMCs), taken at new diagnosis, from a patient treated with antithyroid drugs.

The CDR3 DNA reads as TGCGCCAGCAGCTTGGCGGCCCAAAGCGAGGCCCAGTACTTC. Translating it yields CASSLAAQSEAQYF. The chain carries TRBV5-1 and TRBJ2-5; no reliable D call. The CDR3 runs 14 residues. Germline CDR1 reads SGHRS; CDR2 reads YFSETQ. The V gene lost 0 bases and the J gene lost 9 bases, with 15 bases spanning the gap.